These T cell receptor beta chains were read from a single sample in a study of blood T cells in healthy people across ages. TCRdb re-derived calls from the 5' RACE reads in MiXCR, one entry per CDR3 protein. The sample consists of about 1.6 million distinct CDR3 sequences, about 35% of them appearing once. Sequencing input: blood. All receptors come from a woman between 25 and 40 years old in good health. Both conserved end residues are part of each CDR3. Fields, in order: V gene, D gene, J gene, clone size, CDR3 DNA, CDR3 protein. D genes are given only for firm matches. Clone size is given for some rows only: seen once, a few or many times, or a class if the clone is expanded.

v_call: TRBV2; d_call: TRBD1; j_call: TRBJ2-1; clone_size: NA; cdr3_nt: TGTGCCAGCAGTGAAGGACAGGGCATTGAGCAGTTCTTC; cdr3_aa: CASSEGQGIEQFF
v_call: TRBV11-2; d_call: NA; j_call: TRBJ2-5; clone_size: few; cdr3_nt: TGTGCCAGCAGCGGGTGGGGTTCTGGGTACCAAGAGACCCAGTACTTC; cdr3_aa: CASSGWGSGYQETQYF
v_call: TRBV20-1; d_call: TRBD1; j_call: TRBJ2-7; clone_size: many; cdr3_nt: TGCAGTGCAAACGCAGGGGGCGCGGTTTCCTACGAGCAGTACTTC; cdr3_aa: CSANAGGAVSYEQYF
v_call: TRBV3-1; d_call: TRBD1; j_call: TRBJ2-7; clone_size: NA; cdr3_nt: TGTGCCAGCAGCCGGGGGACAGGGGCCCTCTACGAGCAGTACTTC; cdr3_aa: CASSRGTGALYEQYF
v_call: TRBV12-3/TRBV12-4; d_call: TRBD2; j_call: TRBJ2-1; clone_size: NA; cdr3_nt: TGTGCCAGCAGTTTATGGCGGGAGATGGAACGCGAGCAGTTCTTC; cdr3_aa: CASSLWREMEREQFF
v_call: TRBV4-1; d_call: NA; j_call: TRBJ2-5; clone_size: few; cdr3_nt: TGCGCCAGCAGCCAAGAGATGCGGGCGACCCAGTACTTC; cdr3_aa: CASSQEMRATQYF
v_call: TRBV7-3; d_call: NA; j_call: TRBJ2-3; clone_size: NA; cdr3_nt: TGTGCCAGCAGCTTAAGGTTGGGTGGTGATACGCAGTATTTT; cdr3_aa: CASSLRLGGDTQYF
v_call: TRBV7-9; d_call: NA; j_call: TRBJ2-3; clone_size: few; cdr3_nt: TGTGCCAGCAGCCCCCGGGACTCCTCTGGAGATACGCAGTATTTT; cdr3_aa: CASSPRDSSGDTQYF
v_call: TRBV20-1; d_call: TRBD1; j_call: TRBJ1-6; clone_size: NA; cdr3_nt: TGCAGTGCTAGAGACTCAATACAGGGGACCGATTCACCCCTCCACTTT; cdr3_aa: CSARDSIQGTDSPLHF
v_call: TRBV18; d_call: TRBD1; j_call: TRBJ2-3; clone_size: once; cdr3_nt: TGTGCCAGCTCACCACCACAGGGGACCTTAGATACGCAGTATTTT; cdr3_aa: CASSPPQGTLDTQYF
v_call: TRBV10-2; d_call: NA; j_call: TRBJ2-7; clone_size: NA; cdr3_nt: TGCGCCAGCGCGACAGATAACTCCTACGAGCAGTACTTC; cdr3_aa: CASATDNSYEQYF
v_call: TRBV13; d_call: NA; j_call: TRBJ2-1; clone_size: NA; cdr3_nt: TGTGCCAGCAGCCTCAGGTTAGCGGAGAGCTCCTACAATGAGCAGTTCTTC; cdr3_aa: CASSLRLAESSYNEQFF
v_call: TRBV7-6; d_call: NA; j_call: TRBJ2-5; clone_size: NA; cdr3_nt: TGTGCCAGCAGCGCCTTGGGGACTCACGGGGAGCAGTACTTC; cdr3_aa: CASSALGTHGEQYF
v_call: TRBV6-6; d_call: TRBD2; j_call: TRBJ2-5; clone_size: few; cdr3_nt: TGTGCCAGCAGTTACCTAGCGGGACGAGAGACCCAGTACTTC; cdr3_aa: CASSYLAGRETQYF
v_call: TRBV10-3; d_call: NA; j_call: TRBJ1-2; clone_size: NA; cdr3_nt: TGTGCCATCAGTGTTACTGACAGAGGCTACACCTTC; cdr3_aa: CAISVTDRGYTF
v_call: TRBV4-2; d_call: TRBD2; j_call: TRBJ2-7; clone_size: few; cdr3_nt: TGTGCCAGCAGCCGCCGACTAGCGGGAGGGCCCGGAGACGAGCAGTACTTC; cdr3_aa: CASSRRLAGGPGDEQYF
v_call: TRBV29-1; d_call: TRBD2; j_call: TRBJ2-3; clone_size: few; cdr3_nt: TGCAGCGTTGATCCCACTAGCGGGAGTGGGGATACGCAGTATTTT; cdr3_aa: CSVDPTSGSGDTQYF
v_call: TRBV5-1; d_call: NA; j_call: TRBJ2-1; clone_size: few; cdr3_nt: TGCGCCAGCAGTCCCTCCGTGGGGGGTACCTACAATGAGCAGTTCTTC; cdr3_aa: CASSPSVGGTYNEQFF
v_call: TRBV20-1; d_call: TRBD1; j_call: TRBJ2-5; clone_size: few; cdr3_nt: TGCAGTGCTAGAGATCTGAGGGACAGGTACCAAGAGACCCAGTACTTC; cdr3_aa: CSARDLRDRYQETQYF
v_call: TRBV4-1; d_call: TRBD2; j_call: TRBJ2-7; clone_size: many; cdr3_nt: TGCGCCAGCAGCCTAGGAACCGGGACTAGCGGTGTTTTCTCCTACGAGCAGTACTTC; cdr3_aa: CASSLGTGTSGVFSYEQYF
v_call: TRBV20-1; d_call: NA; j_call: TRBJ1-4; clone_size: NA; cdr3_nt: TGCAGTGCTCAGACGGTCGGTCATGAAAAACTGTTTTTT; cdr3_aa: CSAQTVGHEKLFF
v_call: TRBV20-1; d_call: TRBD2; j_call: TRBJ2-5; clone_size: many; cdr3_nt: TGCAGTGCTAGAGGAGACACTAGCGGGGGGGTGACCCAGTACTTC; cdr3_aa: CSARGDTSGGVTQYF
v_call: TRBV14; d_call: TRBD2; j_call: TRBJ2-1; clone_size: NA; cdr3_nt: TGTGCCAGCAGCCAAGACTTAACCGGGACTAGCGGGAAGAGCTCCTACAATGAGCAGTTCTTC; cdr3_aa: CASSQDLTGTSGKSSYNEQFF
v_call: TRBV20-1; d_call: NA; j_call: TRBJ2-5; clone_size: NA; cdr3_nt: TGCAGTGCTAGAGATTCGGGACGTCACTATCAAGAGACCCAGTACTTC; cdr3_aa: CSARDSGRHYQETQYF
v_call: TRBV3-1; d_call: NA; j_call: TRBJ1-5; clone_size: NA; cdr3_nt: TGTGCCAGCAGCCCGGGTACGTCAGGGAATCAGCCCCAGCATTTT; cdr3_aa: CASSPGTSGNQPQHF
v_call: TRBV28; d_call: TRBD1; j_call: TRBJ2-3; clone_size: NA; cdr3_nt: TGTGCCAGCAGTTTATCCGGACAGGCCTTGCAAGATACGCAGTATTTT; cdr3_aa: CASSLSGQALQDTQYF
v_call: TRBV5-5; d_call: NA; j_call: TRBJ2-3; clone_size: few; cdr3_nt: TGTGCCAGCAATCATCTGGGACTTAACACAGATACGCAGTATTTT; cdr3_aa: CASNHLGLNTDTQYF
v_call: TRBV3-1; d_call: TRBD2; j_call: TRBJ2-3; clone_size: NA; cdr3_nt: TGTGCCAGCAGCCAAGCGGGCGGGGGATTAACAGATACGCAGTATTTT; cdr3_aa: CASSQAGGGLTDTQYF
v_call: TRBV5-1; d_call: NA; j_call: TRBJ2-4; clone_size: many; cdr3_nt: TGCGCCAGCAGCTTGAGTGACAGATTAAACATTCAGTACTTC; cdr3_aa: CASSLSDRLNIQYF
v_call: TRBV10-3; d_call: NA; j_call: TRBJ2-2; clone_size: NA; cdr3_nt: TGTGCCATCAGCGCCACAGGCCCCCCTAGCAACCCCGGGGAGCTGTTTTTT; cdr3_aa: CAISATGPPSNPGELFF
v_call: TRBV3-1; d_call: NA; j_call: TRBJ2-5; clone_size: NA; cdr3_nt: TGTGCCAGCAGCCTTCGTAGGGAGCTCATGGAGACCCAGTACTTC; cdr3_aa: CASSLRRELMETQYF
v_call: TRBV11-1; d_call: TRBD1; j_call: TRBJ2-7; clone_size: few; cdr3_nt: TGTGCCAGCAGCTCTGACAGGGTCGAGCAGTACTTC; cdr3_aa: CASSSDRVEQYF
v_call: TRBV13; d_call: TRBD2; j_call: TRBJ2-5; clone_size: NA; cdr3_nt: TGTGCCAGCAGCCGCCGAACGGGACTAGCGGGGGGAGGGGAGACCCAGTACTTC; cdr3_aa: CASSRRTGLAGGGETQYF
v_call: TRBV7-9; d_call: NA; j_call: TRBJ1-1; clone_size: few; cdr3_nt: TGTGCCAGCAGAGAAGAGGAGGAGAACACTGAAGCTTTCTTT; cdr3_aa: CASREEEENTEAFF
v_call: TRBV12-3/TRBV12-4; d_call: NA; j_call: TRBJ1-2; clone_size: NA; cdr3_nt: TGTGCCAGCAGTTTATCTACTCAGTCCTATGGCTACACCTTC; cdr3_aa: CASSLSTQSYGYTF
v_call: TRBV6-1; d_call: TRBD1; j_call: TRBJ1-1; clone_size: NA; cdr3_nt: TGTGCCAGCAGGGGTGATTGGGACAGGGGCCAATTTTCTGAAGCTTTCTTT; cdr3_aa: CASRGDWDRGQFSEAFF
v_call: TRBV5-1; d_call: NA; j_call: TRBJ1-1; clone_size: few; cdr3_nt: TGCGCCAGCACTAAGTCGGACATCGCGAACACTGAAGCTTTCTTT; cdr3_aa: CASTKSDIANTEAFF
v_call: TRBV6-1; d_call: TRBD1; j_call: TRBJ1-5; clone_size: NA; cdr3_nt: TGTGCCATCGTGACCGAGACAGGGAATCAGCCCCAGCATTTT; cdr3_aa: CAIVTETGNQPQHF
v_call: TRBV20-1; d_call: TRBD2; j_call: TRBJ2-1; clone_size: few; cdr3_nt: TGCAGTGCTAAGTCTGACAGCGGGAACCAGTTCTTC; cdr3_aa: CSAKSDSGNQFF
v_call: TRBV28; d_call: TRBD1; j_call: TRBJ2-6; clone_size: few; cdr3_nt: TGTGCCAGCAGCCCCGGGACAGCCGGCAGGGGGGCCAACGTCCTGACTTTC; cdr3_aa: CASSPGTAGRGANVLTF
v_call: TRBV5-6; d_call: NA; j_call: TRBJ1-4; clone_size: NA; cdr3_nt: TGTGCCAGCAGCTTGGAGGGGACACCCGGGAAACTGTTTTTT; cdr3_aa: CASSLEGTPGKLFF
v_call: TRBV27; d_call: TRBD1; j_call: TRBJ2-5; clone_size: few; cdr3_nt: TGTGCCAGCAGCCCCCGGGACAGGGTCCCGGAGACCCAGTACTTC; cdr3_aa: CASSPRDRVPETQYF
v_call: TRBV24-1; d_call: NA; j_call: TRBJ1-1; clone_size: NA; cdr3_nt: TGTGCCACCAGGAGGGGGGCGAACACTGAAGCTTTCTTT; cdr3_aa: CATRRGANTEAFF
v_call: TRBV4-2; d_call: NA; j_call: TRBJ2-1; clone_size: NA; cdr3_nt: TGTGCCAGCAGCCGTGAAGCTACACAAGCGGCTGTATACAATGAGCAGTTCTTC; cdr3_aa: CASSREATQAAVYNEQFF
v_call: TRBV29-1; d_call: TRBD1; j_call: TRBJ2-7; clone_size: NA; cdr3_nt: TGCAGCGTTGAATATGGGGGACAGGGCCCATACGAGCAGTACTTC; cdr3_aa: CSVEYGGQGPYEQYF
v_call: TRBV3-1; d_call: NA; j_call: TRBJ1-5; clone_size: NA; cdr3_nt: TGTGCCAGCAGCCAAAGCCATTATAGCAATCAGCCCCAGCATTTT; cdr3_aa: CASSQSHYSNQPQHF